Below, 24 T cell receptor beta chains from the same sample are listed, as sequenced in a study of CD8+ T cells in alopecia areata. TCR sequencing used cDNA made by reverse transcription of extracted RNA. Profiling relied on immunoSEQ multiplex PCR, and the TCRdb table lists in-frame clones only, not all of them. The data contain over 250,000 clones, approximately 60% of them seen just once; the ten biggest clones take up around 0.84%. Treatment of the sample: oral pan-JAK inhibitor, 5-10 mg twice daily. This sample comprised CD4+ T cells sorted from blood, obtained at week 52, from a patient treated with tofacitinib. These receptor sequences come from a human donor with alopecia areata.

This clone was found a few times. The rearrangement links TRBV15 to TRBJ1-3; D not resolved. The CDR3 spans 13 residues. V was shortened by 5 bases and J by 5 bases, with 10 bases between the two germline ends. CDR1 LNHNV and CDR2 YYDKDF come from the germline V gene (reference sequence). The CDR3 DNA follows: TGTGCCACCAGCGATACGGGGAGAAACACCATATATTTT. It is translated as CATSDTGRNTIYF.

This chain joins TRBV10-3 and TRBJ2-1; 10 nucleotides line up with TRBD2. Trimming cost V 5 bases and J 4 bases; bases outside gene matches: 2. Germline CDR1 ENHRY, CDR2 SYGVKD. The CDR3 length is 14 residues. The DNA of the CDR3 is TGTGCCATCAGTACTAGCGGGGAGTACAATGAGCAGTTCTTC. Protein: CAISTSGEYNEQFF.

With regard to this clone: This sample includes further DNA sequences coding for the same CDR3. CDR3: CSVDAGGETQYF. The CDR3 DNA reads TGCAGCGTTGACGCGGGGGGAGAGACCCAGTACTTC. This chain joins TRBV29-1 and TRBJ2-5, with 8 bases fitting TRBD2. The V segment lost 3 bases and the J segment 4 bases; nucleotides outside the gene matches: 1. From germline, CDR1 is SQVTM and CDR2 ANQGSEA. The length of the CDR3 is 12 residues.

The chain recombines TRBV9 with TRBJ2-3, with TRBD2 as a possible D gene (6 bases). Germline CDR1 reads SGDLS; CDR2 reads YYNGEE. The CDR3 consists of 14 residues. The V end lost 6 bases, the J end lost 3 bases, and 14 bases lay between the germline ends. CDR3 DNA: TGTGCCAGCAACCCAGGGCGGGAAACAGATACGCAGTATTTT. It yields the protein CASNPGRETDTQYF.

CDR3 loop: CASRFEVGTEGYTF. The CDR3 bases are TGCGCCAGCAGGTTTGAGGTCGGGACGGAAGGCTACACCTTC. The chain links TRBV5-1 to TRBJ1-2; D possibly corresponds to TRBD1 (5 bases). This CDR3 spans 14 amino acids. V shed 5 bases and J shed 8 bases, with 19 bases lying between them. Germline V CDR1 and CDR2: SGHRS, YFSETQ.

The V call is TRBV27, the J call TRBJ2-5; 9 positions match TRBD1. Trimming at V came to 5 bases and at J to 7 bases, leaving 8 bases not matched to a gene. The CDR3 runs 14 residues. Germline V gene lookup returns CDR1 MNHEY and CDR2 SMNVEV (reference sequence). The CDR3 DNA sequence: TGTGCCAGCAGTACCGGGACAGGGATGGCGACCCAGTACTTC. As protein: CASSTGTGMATQYF.

This chain links TRBV11-2 with TRBJ1-6; unclear D gene. V lost 2 bases and J 16 bases, leaving 15 bases between the germline ends. The CDR3 is 13 residues long. In germline, CDR1 is SGHAT, CDR2 FQNNGV. CDR3 DNA: TGTGCCAGCAGCTTATACAGCGAGGGAAAGCTCCACTTT. This codes for CASSLYSEGKLHF. The variable domain in full, with the rest retrieved from reference TRBV11-2 and TRBJ1-6, is EAGVAQSPRYKIIEKRQSVAFWCNPISGHATLYWYQQILGQGPKLLIQFQNNGVVDDSQLPKDRFSAERLKGVDSTLKIQPAKLEDSAVYLCASSLYSEGKLHFGNGTRLTVT.

V is TRBV7-6 and J is TRBJ1-5; 7 positions match TRBD1. Germline CDR1 and CDR2: SGHVS and FNYEAQ. The CDR3 runs to 15 residues. The junction had 6 bases not matched to a gene; V was cut back by 2 bases and J by 5 bases. For the CDR3, the DNA is TGTGCCAGCAGCTTAAGCACAGGGGCTTATCAGCCCCAGCATTTT. The encoded protein is CASSLSTGAYQPQHF.

The chain carries TRBV7-2 and TRBJ1-5; 11 bases are shared with TRBD1. The germline CDR1 and CDR2 sequences are SGHTA and FQGNSA. The CDR3 loop spans 16 amino acids. V shed 5 bases and J 2 bases; nucleotides not matched to a gene: 5. CDR3 nucleotides: TGTGCCAGCAGCCGGACAGGGGGCGGAGGCAATCAGCCCCAGCATTTT. Protein product: CASSRTGGGGNQPQHF. Full variable domain (missing parts from reference TRBV7-2 and TRBJ1-5): GAGVSQSPSNKVTEKGKDVELRCDPISGHTALYWYRQSLGQGLEFLIYFQGNSAPDKSGLPSDRFSAERTGGSVSTLTIQRTQQEDSAVYLCASSRTGGGGNQPQHFGDGTRLSIL.

This clone occurred a few times. V is TRBV5-4 and J is TRBJ1-5; 7 bases are a match to TRBD1. J gave up 4 bases and V 4 bases, and 8 bases lay outside the gene matches. The CDR3 is 15 amino acids. Germline V lookup: CDR1 SGHNT, CDR2 YYREEE (reference sequence). The CDR3 DNA is TGTGCCAGCAGCGTAACCGGGACAGAAAATCAGCCCCAGCATTTT. As protein: CASSVTGTENQPQHF.

The V gene is TRBV27, the J gene TRBJ2-3; D unclear. The CDR3 has 15 residues. Germline loops: CDR1 MNHEY, CDR2 SMNVEV (reference sequence). V lost 7 bases and J 1 base, leaving 15 bases between the germline ends. The CDR3: CASTTWRGGTDTQYF. The CDR3 nucleotides are TGTGCCAGCACGACATGGCGAGGCGGCACAGATACGCAGTATTTT.

This clone was seen a handful of times. The chain has TRBV10-3 and TRBJ1-1; D is possibly TRBD1 (6 bases). CDR3 size: 16 residues. The V end was cut by 4 bases, the J end by 1 base, with 16 bases between. Per the germline V gene, CDR1 is ENHRY and CDR2 is SYGVKD. CDR3 protein: CAISGPTGTKNTEAFF. CDR3 in DNA: TGTGCCATCAGTGGCCCGACAGGTACGAAGAACACTGAAGCTTTCTTT.

V is TRBV4-2 and J is TRBJ2-6; D gene ambiguous. The CDR3 is 17 residues long. The germline V gene has CDR1 LGHNA and CDR2 YNFKEQ. V shed 0 bases and J shed 0 bases, with 9 bases lying between them. The CDR3 loop is CASSQEVLGSGANVLTF. CDR3 bases: TGTGCCAGCAGCCAAGAGGTGTTGGGCTCTGGGGCCAACGTCCTGACTTTC.

The chain recombines TRBV15 with TRBJ2-4; either TRBD1 or TRBD2 may fit D (5 bases each). This CDR3 region has 15 residues. The germline CDR1 and CDR2 sequences are LNHNV and YYDKDF (reference sequence). The germline V and J ends were trimmed by 4 bases and 7 bases, with 17 bases remaining between them. The CDR3 region has the DNA TGTGCCACCAGCACTCTTGGGGGAGAAGTGAACATTCAGTACTTC. This gives the protein CATSTLGGEVNIQYF.

The rearrangement links TRBV27 to TRBJ1-5; 9 bases map to TRBD1. This CDR3 region has 13 residues. V was clipped by 7 bases and J by 3 bases; unmatched bases: 1. Germline-derived CDR1 and CDR2 are MNHEY and SMNVEV (reference sequence). Here the CDR3 DNA reads TGTGCCAGCAAACAGGGGGCCAATCAGCCCCAGCATTTT. Its translation: CASKQGANQPQHF.

The chain combines TRBV25-1 with TRBJ2-7, with D tentatively TRBD1 (5 bases). Germline assignment: CDR1 MGHDK and CDR2 SYGVNS. This CDR3 is built from 16 residues. Deletions cut 1 base from V and 0 bases from J, with 13 bases between. CDR3 in DNA: TGTGCCAGCAGTGAATTCCCGCAGGGTCCCTCCTACGAGCAGTACTTC. It translates to CASSEFPQGPSYEQYF.

The chain combines TRBV25-1 with TRBJ1-2, with a tentative D call TRBD1 (5 bases). The CDR3 contains 14 residues. Trimming left V 2 bases short and J 8 bases short, with 15 bases between. Germline V lookup: CDR1 MGHDK, CDR2 SYGVNS. In DNA, the CDR3 is TGTGCCAGCAGTGAAGCGTCAGGGATAATAGGCTACACCTTC. Encoded protein: CASSEASGIIGYTF.

The V and J genes are TRBV27 and TRBJ1-6; 7 bases align to TRBD1. V lost 5 bases, J lost 0 bases, and 7 bases stayed unmatched. CDR1 and CDR2 from the germline V gene are MNHEY and SMNVEV (reference sequence). The CDR3 consists of 17 residues. The CDR3 sequence: CASSPYRGSSYNSPLHF. The CDR3 DNA reads TGTGCCAGCAGTCCCTACAGGGGAAGCTCCTATAATTCACCCCTCCACTTT.

This clone was detected only a few times. V is TRBV27 and J is TRBJ1-2; D possibly corresponds to TRBD1 (6 bases). The V gene's germline CDR1 is MNHEY and CDR2 SMNVEV (reference sequence). This CDR3 spans 15 amino acids. Deletions cut 3 bases from V and 2 bases from J, with 13 bases between. The CDR3, as DNA: TGTGCCAGCAGTTTCACCGGGACATCCAACTATGGCTACACCTTC. Protein sequence: CASSFTGTSNYGYTF.

J is TRBJ1-2 and V is TRBV29-1; D unclear. V lost 4 bases and J 8 bases, leaving 11 bases between the germline ends. CDR3 size: 11 residues. Germline V gene sequence: CDR1 SQVTM, CDR2 ANQGSEA. The CDR3 DNA reads as TGCAGCGTTGCCAGTTCGCCCGGCTACACCTTC. This sequence encodes CSVASSPGYTF. The whole variable domain, remainder taken from reference TRBV29-1 and TRBJ1-2, is SAVISQKPSRDICQRGTSLTIQCQVDSQVTMMFWYRQQPGQSLTLIATANQGSEATYESGFVIDKFPISRPNLTFSTLTVSNMSPEDSSIYLCSVASSPGYTFGSGTRLTVV.

V gene TRBV18 combines with J gene TRBJ2-7; D is perhaps TRBD1 (5 bases). Germline V gene data show CDR1 as KGHSH and CDR2 as LQKENI. The CDR3 is 14 residues long. Trimming left V 1 base short and J 3 bases short, with 10 bases between. In DNA, the CDR3 is TGTGCCAGCTCACCACGTCCAGGGTACTACGAGCAGTACTTC. Protein sequence: CASSPRPGYYEQYF.

The gene calls are TRBV7-9 and TRBJ1-2; the D is unclear. V lost 8 bases, J lost 8 bases, and 12 bases lay in between. The length of the CDR3 is 11 residues. Looked up from germline, CDR1 is SEHNR and CDR2 is FQNEAQ (reference sequence). The CDR3 protein is CASGFLEGYTF. CDR3 in DNA: TGTGCCAGCGGATTCCTTGAGGGCTACACCTTC. The full variable domain, its missing parts supplied by reference TRBV7-9 and TRBJ1-2, is DTGVSQNPRHKITKRGQNVTFRCDPISEHNRLYWYRQTLGQGPEFLTYFQNEAQLEKSRLLSDRFSAERPKGSFSTLEIQRTEQGDSAMYLCASGFLEGYTFGSGTRLTVV.

Written as DNA, the CDR3 is TGTGCCAGCAGTTTATACAGGGGTGGCTATGGCTACACCTTC. It codes for CASSLYRGGYGYTF. V is TRBV27 and J is TRBJ1-2; TRBD1 aligns across 7 bases. Germline V gene sequence: CDR1 MNHEY, CDR2 SMNVEV (reference sequence). Trimming cost V 1 base and J 4 bases; bases outside gene matches: 3. The CDR3 totals 14 residues.

In DNA form, the CDR3 reads TGTGCCATCAGCTTGACTAGCGGGGGGGCCCTAGAGACCCAGTACTTC. Its protein product is CAISLTSGGALETQYF. The chain links TRBV10-3 to TRBJ2-5; 14 bases fit TRBD2. This CDR3 has 16 amino acids. V trimming: 6 bases; J trimming: 4 bases; junction bases outside the gene matches: 7. Germline-derived CDR1 and CDR2 are ENHRY and SYGVKD.